This entry describes one T cell receptor (beta chain). Its target is unknown. The data were obtained in a study of somatic mutations in cytotoxic T cells in rheumatoid arthritis. Study at large: Flow cytometric sorting isolated some V beta antibody-stained T-cell populations at nearly 100% purity, and among them were V beta1+ cells that underwent TCRB sequencing. Study-wide results and limits: Per patient, the largest CD8+ clone was found to exceed 20% of CD8+ cells in about an eighth of the roughly 65 cases.

The protocol was immunoSEQ multiplex PCR, while the TCRdb copy is restricted to in-frame clones and leaves out a portion. The table has approximately 24,000 clones, roughly 74% seen once. Per the germline V gene, CDR1 is SGHTA and CDR2 is FQGTGA. CDR3 length: 14 amino acids. Trimming took 0 bases from V and 5 from J, leaving 10 bases between them. The chain combines TRBV7-3 with TRBJ2-5; D not resolved. The clonotype comes from a woman aged 18-35 years in good health. Sequenced sample: CD8+ T cells sorted from blood. The CDR3 DNA is TGTGCCAGCAGCTTAACCAGTTCTGGGGAGACCCAGTACTTC. Translating gives CASSLTSSGETQYF. Based on the CDR3 plus reference TRBV7-3 and TRBJ2-5, the full variable domain is GAGVSQTPSNKVTEKGKYVELRCDPISGHTALYWYRQSLGQGPEFLIYFQGTGAADDSGLPNDRFFAVRPEGSVSTLKIQRTERGDSAVYLCASSLTSSGETQYFGPGTRLLVL.